These T cell receptor beta chains were read from a single sample in a study of blood T cell repertoires in COVID-19. Libraries were prepared by immunoSEQ multiplex PCR; TCRdb keeps only in-frame clonotypes and omits some of them. The data show under 200,000 clones, approximately 90% seen once. Source material: peripheral blood. The receptors derive from a man aged 50 or older with acute or convalescent COVID-19. CDR3s leave out the opening cysteine and the closing phenylalanine or tryptophan. Fields, in order: D gene, V gene, CDR3 protein. The D gene is left open where the match is weak.

d_gene: -; v_gene: TRBV7-3; CDR3aa: ASSLNGAGNQPQH
d_gene: -; v_gene: TRBV9; CDR3aa: ASSVDTARSRQLF
d_gene: TRBD1; v_gene: TRBV24-1; CDR3aa: ATGRGTTGELF
d_gene: TRBD2; v_gene: TRBV9; CDR3aa: ASSVGASGRSQETQY
d_gene: TRBD1; v_gene: TRBV18; CDR3aa: ASSRGQGNQPQH
d_gene: -; v_gene: TRBV25-1; CDR3aa: ASSTTVYNEQF
d_gene: -; v_gene: TRBV5-1; CDR3aa: ASSPRGGETQY
d_gene: TRBD1; v_gene: TRBV28; CDR3aa: ASSSTRGKNTEAF
d_gene: -; v_gene: TRBV10-3; CDR3aa: AASTVRENTEAF
d_gene: TRBD1; v_gene: TRBV29-1; CDR3aa: SVDSPDRDTEAF
d_gene: -; v_gene: TRBV6-2/TRBV6-3; CDR3aa: ASSLAGAGANVLT
d_gene: -; v_gene: TRBV5-4; CDR3aa: ASSWTARTEAF
d_gene: TRBD2; v_gene: TRBV4-1; CDR3aa: ASSQDPSGGGQETQY
d_gene: TRBD2; v_gene: TRBV27; CDR3aa: ASSFVGLAGGRTDTQY
d_gene: -; v_gene: TRBV24-1; CDR3aa: ATSDYKGGNQPQH
d_gene: -; v_gene: TRBV10-1; CDR3aa: ASSGLVGLGNTGELF
d_gene: TRBD2; v_gene: TRBV2; CDR3aa: ASSATSGIYTGELF
d_gene: TRBD2; v_gene: TRBV5-8; CDR3aa: ASSSSGGASETQY
d_gene: -; v_gene: TRBV2; CDR3aa: ASRLDRTNSPLH
d_gene: -; v_gene: TRBV29-1; CDR3aa: SVTRLFSSTDTQY
d_gene: -; v_gene: TRBV4-2; CDR3aa: ASSHGQGGTDTQY
d_gene: -; v_gene: TRBV19; CDR3aa: ASSIRRKNTEAF
d_gene: TRBD1; v_gene: TRBV5-1; CDR3aa: ASSLAPKGASGANVLT
d_gene: TRBD1; v_gene: TRBV20-1; CDR3aa: SLTGGPSYT
d_gene: -; v_gene: TRBV29-1; CDR3aa: SVKGTLGSGANVLT
d_gene: -; v_gene: TRBV3-1/TRBV3-2; CDR3aa: ASSQDRDSPLH
d_gene: -; v_gene: TRBV11-2; CDR3aa: ASSSYRVQY
d_gene: TRBD2; v_gene: TRBV5-1; CDR3aa: ASRWSGSTGNEQF
d_gene: TRBD1; v_gene: TRBV5-4; CDR3aa: ASSLVLGRGTGGNEQF
d_gene: -; v_gene: TRBV6-5; CDR3aa: ASAPTGDIQY
d_gene: TRBD2; v_gene: TRBV12-3/TRBV12-4; CDR3aa: ASSGGGTYEQY
d_gene: -; v_gene: TRBV5-1; CDR3aa: ASSPSTVSYNEQF
d_gene: TRBD2; v_gene: TRBV3-1/TRBV3-2; CDR3aa: ASSQRTSGEQF
d_gene: TRBD2; v_gene: TRBV7-2; CDR3aa: ASSLLGTSGPPLYEQY
d_gene: TRBD2; v_gene: TRBV18; CDR3aa: ASSPTSGGAHEQF
d_gene: -; v_gene: TRBV9; CDR3aa: ASSVVPDTEAF
d_gene: TRBD1; v_gene: TRBV2; CDR3aa: ASSEKGARTDTQY
d_gene: TRBD1; v_gene: TRBV9; CDR3aa: ASSPRDSPPNEQF
d_gene: TRBD2; v_gene: TRBV28; CDR3aa: ASSFPGGGTDTQY
d_gene: TRBD2; v_gene: TRBV28; CDR3aa: ASSSLRRDYYNEQF
d_gene: -; v_gene: TRBV19; CDR3aa: ASSRIQGTDTQY
d_gene: TRBD2; v_gene: TRBV28; CDR3aa: ATTPLFESGVTDTQY
d_gene: TRBD2; v_gene: TRBV11-2; CDR3aa: ASSLGLAGEETQY
d_gene: TRBD2; v_gene: TRBV13; CDR3aa: ASSLGSTSGRAGTQY